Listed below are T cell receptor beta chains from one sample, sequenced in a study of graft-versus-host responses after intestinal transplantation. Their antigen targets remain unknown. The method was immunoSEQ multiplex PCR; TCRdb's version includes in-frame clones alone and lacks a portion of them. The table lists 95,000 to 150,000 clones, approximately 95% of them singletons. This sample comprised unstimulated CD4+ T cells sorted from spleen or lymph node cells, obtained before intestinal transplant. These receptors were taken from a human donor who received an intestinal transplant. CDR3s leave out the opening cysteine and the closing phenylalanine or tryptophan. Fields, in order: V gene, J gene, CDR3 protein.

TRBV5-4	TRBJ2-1	ASSLTSAPYNEQF
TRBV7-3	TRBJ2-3	ASSLQVTDTQY
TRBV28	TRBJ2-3	ASSRVPSTDTQY
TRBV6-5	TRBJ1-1	ASKIDRSWNTEAF
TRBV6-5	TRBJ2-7	ASSYNRAFYEQY
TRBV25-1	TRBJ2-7	ASSRLAGGPHYEQY
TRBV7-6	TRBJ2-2	ASGKPTGGAGELF
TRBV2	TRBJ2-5	ASSEGSGETQY
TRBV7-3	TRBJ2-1	ASSLSLAHRHF
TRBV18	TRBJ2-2	ASLMQGATGELF
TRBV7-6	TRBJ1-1	ASSLSGQGYTEAF
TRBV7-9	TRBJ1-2	ASSPDGGSLYGYT
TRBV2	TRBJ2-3	ASSEEGGKILYTQY
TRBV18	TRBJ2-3	ASSSGTDTQY
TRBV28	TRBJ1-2	ASTSPGGYGYT
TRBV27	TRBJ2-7	ASTGVNTYEQY
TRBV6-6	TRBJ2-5	ASSYKANQETQY
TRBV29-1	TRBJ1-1	SVVVWGGRNTEAF
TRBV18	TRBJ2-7	ASSTSGSGYEQY
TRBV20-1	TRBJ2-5	SAREETQY
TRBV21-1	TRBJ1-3	ASSKDLSGQDNRNTIY
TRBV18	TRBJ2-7	ASSPPGGASYEQY
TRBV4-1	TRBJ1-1	ASSQEVGVGTEAF
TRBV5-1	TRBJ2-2	ASSFRSSGELF
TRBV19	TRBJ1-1	ASSMIQGTEAF
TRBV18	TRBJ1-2	ASSPLKEQPQKGYT
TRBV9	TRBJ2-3	ASARAGDTQY
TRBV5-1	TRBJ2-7	ASSSLTNYEQY
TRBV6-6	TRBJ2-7	ASSLQYRYEQY
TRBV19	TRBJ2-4	ASSIETLVGIQY
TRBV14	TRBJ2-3	ASSFRRDTQY
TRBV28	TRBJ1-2	ASSSGQGRAYGYT
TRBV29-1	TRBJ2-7	SARTGPYEQY
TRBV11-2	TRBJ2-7	ASSLEIGGEQY
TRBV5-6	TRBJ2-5	ASNYPGATTQY
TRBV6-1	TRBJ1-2	ASNDNLLGGYT